The 19 T cell receptor beta chains below were found in one sample sequenced in a study of lymphopenia after photon versus proton radiotherapy. Some clones are missing from TCRdb's copy, which holds only in-frame ones; the method was immunoSEQ multiplex PCR. The sample yields some 44,000 clones, approximately 83% seen once. The sample consisted of peripheral blood, taken from a patient treated with proton-based radiotherapy. Receptor source: a woman in her seventies with pancreatic cancer.

By frequency in the sample, this clone is medium-sized. The CDR3 sequence: CASSLVGGPSGYTF. CDR3 DNA: TGTGCCAGCAGCTTGGTGGGGGGGCCCAGTGGCTACACCTTC. V usage is TRBV5-4 and J usage is TRBJ1-2, with D perhaps TRBD1 (6 bases). Germline V gene lookup returns CDR1 SGHNT and CDR2 YYREEE (reference sequence). V was trimmed by 0 bases and J by 7 bases, leaving 13 bases between them. The CDR3 consists of 14 residues.

The gene calls are TRBV7-6 and TRBJ1-6; no clear D gene. V was pared by 4 bases and J by 9 bases, with 10 bases between. The CDR3 is 13 residues long. Germline lookup yields CDR1 SGHVS and CDR2 FNYEAQ. As DNA, the CDR3 is TGTGCCAGCAGCTCACAAGAGGGTTCACCCCTCCACTTT. Translated: CASSSQEGSPLHF.

The rearrangement links TRBV19 to TRBJ1-4; D is unclear. The CDR3 runs to 13 residues. V was clipped by 3 bases and J by 11 bases, with 13 bases between them. CDR1 LNHDA and CDR2 SQIVND come from the germline V gene (reference sequence). CDR3 DNA sequence: TGTGCCAGTAGTATTCAGATCCCTGTGAAACTGTTTTTT. This gives the protein CASSIQIPVKLFF.

The rearrangement links TRBV7-2 to TRBJ2-7; either TRBD1 or TRBD2 may fit D (5 bases each). The V gene lost 10 bases and the J gene lost 0 bases, with 13 bases spanning the gap. Germline assignment: CDR1 SGHTA and CDR2 FQGNSA. The CDR3 loop spans 13 amino acids. The CDR3 loop reads CATLGVGSYEQYF. CDR3 nucleotides: TGTGCCACCCTGGGGGTCGGCTCCTACGAGCAGTACTTC.

The gene calls are TRBV6-5 and TRBJ2-7, with D possibly being TRBD2 (6 bases). Per the germline V gene, CDR1 is MNHEY and CDR2 is SVGAGI. The CDR3 spans 14 residues. V lost 6 bases, J lost 0 bases, and 12 bases lay in between. The CDR3, as DNA: TGTGCCAGCAGAGAAGCGGGTAGCTCCTACGAGCAGTACTTC. Its translation is CASREAGSSYEQYF.

CDR3 in amino acids: CASSDGGYQPQHF. CDR3 DNA: TGTGCCAGCAGCGACGGGGGGTATCAGCCCCAGCATTTT. The chain couples TRBV7-9 to TRBJ1-5; possible D gene TRBD1, 5 bases. Between the trimmed V and J ends, which lost 5 bases and 5 bases, there was a span of 10 bases. The CDR3 spans 13 residues. Germline CDR1 and CDR2: SEHNR and FQNEAQ (reference sequence).

The chain links TRBV6-1 to TRBJ2-7; 8 nucleotides agree with TRBD1. CDR1 is MNHNS, CDR2 SASEGT, per germline. This CDR3 has 15 residues. Trimming at V came to 7 bases and at J to 1 base, leaving 9 bases not matched to a gene. The CDR3 DNA follows: TGTGCCAGCACCGGGGGACAGGCCCTTTCCTACGAGCAGTACTTC. It codes for CASTGGQALSYEQYF.

This clone has only a few counts. The genes are TRBV5-1 and TRBJ1-1, with unresolved D. Trimming took off 2 bases at V and 1 base at J, with 15 bases between the two ends. Per the germline V gene, CDR1 is SGHRS and CDR2 is YFSETQ. The CDR3 runs 16 residues. The CDR3 spells CASSFSEASRNTEAFF. DNA for the CDR3: TGCGCCAGCAGCTTTTCGGAAGCTTCCCGGAACACTGAAGCTTTCTTT.

This sequence joins TRBV28 and TRBJ2-3; 8 bases align to TRBD2. Trimming cost V 3 bases and J 3 bases; bases outside gene matches: 5. Germline assignment: CDR1 MDHEN and CDR2 SYDVKM. The CDR3 covers 15 residues. CDR3 DNA: TGTGCCAGCAGTTTCGGGAGCGGGAGTACAGATACGCAGTATTTT. It encodes CASSFGSGSTDTQYF.

The genes are TRBV28 and TRBJ2-1; 14 bases align to TRBD2. Germline assignment: CDR1 MDHEN and CDR2 SYDVKM. CDR3 length: 16 residues. Losses at the gene ends were 4 bases for V and 6 bases for J; bases not matched to a gene: 5. CDR3 nucleotide sequence: TGTGCCAGCAGTTCGATGGGACTAGCGGGGGTCAATGAGCAGTTCTTC. It codes for CASSSMGLAGVNEQFF.

This chain connects TRBV21-1 to TRBJ1-2; the D segment call TRBD1 is taken from the table without a DNA check. TRBV21-1 is a pseudogene. The CDR3 consists of 14 residues. The chain's CDR3 is CASSPQGARYGYTF. For the CDR3, the DNA is TGTGCCAGCAGCCCACAGGGGGCGCGCTATGGCTACACCTTC.

V usage is TRBV27 and J usage is TRBJ1-1; D ambiguous. The V end lost 2 bases, the J end lost 1 base, and 8 bases lay between the germline ends. CDR3 length: 14 residues. Germline V gene sequence: CDR1 MNHEY, CDR2 SMNVEV (reference sequence). The CDR3 spells CASSLSPGNTEAFF. The CDR3 nucleotides read TGTGCCAGCAGTTTAAGTCCGGGGAACACTGAAGCTTTCTTT.

The rearrangement joins TRBV18 to TRBJ2-1; 8 nucleotides agree with TRBD1. Germline V CDR1 and CDR2: KGHSH, LQKENI. Trimming at V came to 2 bases and at J to 2 bases, leaving 11 bases not matched to a gene. This CDR3 is 18 amino acids long. CDR3: CASSPRRQGLGAYNEQFF. The CDR3 bases are TGTGCCAGCTCACCAAGACGACAGGGGCTGGGGGCCTACAATGAGCAGTTCTTC. Filled out from reference TRBV18 and TRBJ2-1, the complete variable domain reads NAGVMQNPRHLVRRRGQEARLRCSPMKGHSHVYWYRQLPEEGLKFMVYLQKENIIDESGMPKERFSAEFPKEGPSILRIQQVVRGDSAAYFCASSPRRQGLGAYNEQFFGPGTRLTVL.

This chain connects TRBV30 to TRBJ2-7, with D possibly TRBD1 on 6 matching bases. V gave up 2 bases and J gave up 12 bases, with 17 bases separating them. CDR3 length equals 12 residues. Per germline, CDR1 GTSNPN and CDR2 SVGIG (reference sequence). CDR3 in DNA: TGTGCCTGGAGTAGCCGACGGGACAATCCGTACTTC. Protein: CAWSSRRDNPYF.

J is TRBJ2-2 and V is TRBV5-1; tentatively, D is TRBD1 (6 bases). Trimming removed 3 bases at V and 1 base at J, with 7 bases between. This CDR3 is 14 amino acids long. The germline V gene has CDR1 SGHRS and CDR2 YFSETQ. CDR3 nucleotides: TGCGCCAGCAGCTGGGGACAGAACACCGGGGAGCTGTTTTTT. This encodes CASSWGQNTGELFF. Using reference TRBV5-1 and TRBJ2-2 for the parts outside the CDR3, the full variable domain is KAGVTQTPRYLIKTRGQQVTLSCSPISGHRSVSWYQQTPGQGLQFLFEYFSETQRNKGNFPGRFSGRQFSNSRSEMNVSTLELGDSALYLCASSWGQNTGELFFGEGSRLTVL.

This chain uses TRBV5-6 with TRBJ1-4; no clear D gene. From germline, CDR1 is SGHDT and CDR2 YYEEEE. This CDR3 comprises 15 residues. V lost 7 bases to trimming and J lost 5 bases, with 18 bases between them. CDR3 residues: CASAIRLPQNEKLFF. Here the CDR3 DNA reads TGTGCCAGCGCGATTCGACTCCCCCAAAATGAAAAACTGTTTTTT. Full variable domain (remainder filled in from reference TRBV5-6 and TRBJ1-4): DAGVTQSPTHLIKTRGQQVTLRCSPKSGHDTVSWYQQALGQGPQFIFQYYEEEERQRGNFPDRFSGHQFPNYSSELNVNALLLGDSALYLCASAIRLPQNEKLFFGSGTQLSVL.

The J gene is TRBJ2-5, the V gene TRBV6-5; 8 positions agree with TRBD1. Near its end, the DNA agrees better with TRBJ2-7, so the J call may be wrong. This CDR3 comprises 14 residues. Germline CDR1 MNHEY, CDR2 SVGAGI. The CDR3 DNA is TGTGCCAGCAGCAGGGACAGGAGCTCCTACGAGCAGTACTTC. This translates into CASSRDRSSYEQYF.

The gene calls are TRBV5-4 and TRBJ2-5; 11 bases align to TRBD2. CDR3 length: 16 amino acids. From germline, CDR1 is SGHNT and CDR2 YYREEE (reference sequence). V lost 2 bases, J lost 7 bases, and 10 bases stayed unmatched. The DNA for the CDR3 is TGTGCCAGCAGCTTAGATAGCGGGAGGGTCGTCAGGACCCAGTACTTC. Protein sequence: CASSLDSGRVVRTQYF.

The CDR3 spells CASSLSDSGANVLTF. CDR3 nucleotide sequence: TGTGCCAGCAGTTTATCAGACTCCGGGGCCAACGTCCTGACTTTC. V is TRBV27 and J is TRBJ2-6; no reliable D call. This CDR3 has 15 amino acids. V lost 0 bases, J lost 4 bases, and 7 bases lay in between. CDR1 and CDR2 (germline): MNHEY, SMNVEV (reference sequence).